The source of this TCR beta chain is a study of T cells in Graves' hyperthyroidism and ophthalmopathy. Study summary: Initial diagnosis, before any treatment, was when peripheral blood was collected.

Points from the study as a whole: Also found in blood were most expanded thyroid clonotypes above 0.001.

In its sample, this clonotype was seen many times. Its antigen is still unknown. Ophthalmopathy patients all had a Clinical Activity Score of at least 3, a NOSPECS grade of at least 4 and disease under 3 months old. There were TCR beta CDR3 regions amplified from RNA transcripts. With the HTBI primer set, the TCR CDR3 went through a first round of RT-PCR. In TCRdb, the multiplex PCR reads were re-called with MiXCR into one record per CDR3 protein. This sample carries about 600,000 distinct CDR3 sequences, roughly 15% of them seen once, and the ten largest clones take under 15%. Per germline, CDR1 DFQATT and CDR2 SNEGSKA (reference sequence). Between the trimmed V and J ends, which lost 3 bases and 4 bases, there was a span of 20 bases. The CDR3 sequence is 16 residues long.

The TCR comes from a woman aged 50 to 65 with Graves' ophthalmopathy. The genes are TRBV20-1 and TRBJ2-3, with TRBD2 as a possible D gene (7 bases). What was sequenced was blood. The CDR3 region has the DNA TGCAGTGCTAGGATGCCGGGGGGCGGGATAGCAGATACGCAGTATTTT. Protein: CSARMPGGGIADTQYF.